This record covers a single T cell receptor beta chain. The antigen this receptor binds is unknown. Per-base qualities were not stored, and no clone one base away is much larger. The sample comes from a study of T-cell memory formation after mild COVID-19 listed by TCRdb under 2021. Study-wide context: TCR sequence clusters from the two donors were largely donor specific. T-cell clones expanding and contracting after mild COVID-19 in two donors were tracked by longitudinal TCRalpha and TCRbeta repertoire sequencing. The cohort was made up of two young adult volunteers, one female and one male, who were previously healthy.

Instrument used: Illumina NovaSeq 6000. Using 5'RACE with constant-segment primers, TCRalpha and TCRbeta cDNA libraries were constructed, with sample barcodes and unique molecular identifiers added in the process. RNA was extracted from every sample with Trizol reagent. The libraries were amplified in two PCR steps, and the second step added a second sample barcode and Illumina TruSeq adapters. Sequencing of the libraries was done on an Illumina NovaSeq, producing 2 x 150 bp paired-end reads. The paper's processing steps were these. Reads were demultiplexed and collapsed into UMI-guided consensus sequences with migec v1.2.7. Using mixcr v2.1.11, UMI consensuses were aligned to TRA and TRB V and J templates and then assembled into clonotypes. Clonotypes were classified as expanded or contracted when called significant by both edgeR and NoisET, with noise models trained on biological replicates. For edgeR calls, a false discovery rate-adjusted p below 0.01 and a log2 fold-change threshold of 1 were applied. As an exploratory analysis of dynamics, PCA with hierarchical clustering was applied to max-normalized trajectories of the 1000 most abundant clonotypes. The CD4 or CD8 phenotype of responding clones was assigned using the separately sequenced CD4+ and CD8+ repertoires. The raw public reads went through TCRdb reprocessing: fastp at Q25, MiXCR clone calling, in-frame beta chains kept. CDR3 protein sequences are deduplicated, and each keeps its most common genes and DNA. TCRdb, not the authors, supplied the V and J calls. The sample includes more than 250,000 distinct CDR3 sequences, with 16% observed a single time. The ten top clones hold 20% to 25% of the sample.

Inclusive of the bounding cysteine and phenylalanine, the CDR3 is 13 residues long. The only DNA kept is the CDR3, 39 bases in frame from the first base. CDR1 LNHDA and CDR2 SQIVND are derived from the germline V gene (reference sequence). V is cut back by 6 bases and J by 6 bases, with 4 bases in the junction unmatched. PBMCs were isolated by Ficoll-Paque density gradient centrifugation. Overall study results and their limits: Only a couple of mild cases were covered by the study, and larger cohorts that include severe cases with pre-infection samples were considered necessary. Contracting CD4+ clones appeared mostly in the CM and EM memory subsets, whereas CD8+ clones were enriched in EMRA. Some responding clones were detected in pre-infection memory, which suggested that pre-existing cross-reactive memory T cells had joined the SARS-CoV-2 response. SARS-CoV-2 specificity was not confirmed for the second-wave clones peaking on day 37. Clones that contracted from day 15 to 85 showed balanced CD4/CD8 phenotypes, whereas a second wave of clones that expanded from day 15 to 37 leaned towards CD4+.

The chain employs TRBV19 and TRBJ1-2; 10 of the junction bases match TRBD1. This clonotype was sampled from a young man who had mild COVID-19 (a few samples of this study predate the infection). The sample titles of this study are shuffled in the database, so cell type and time point are left out; the donor was told from shared clones. Sample: PBMCs or a T cell subset sorted from them (not recorded which). The CDR3 amino acid sequence is: CASRPGTGDGYTF. The DNA sequence is TGTGCCAGTAGACCCGGGACAGGGGATGGCTACACCTTC.